This note documents a single T cell receptor (beta chain) sequence. Generated by immunoSEQ multiplex PCR, the TCRdb table keeps only in-frame clones and is missing some. The data hold 140,000 to 150,000 clones, with 80% to 90% observed a single time. This CDR3 spans 14 amino acids. The ends were cut back, 7 bases at V and 8 bases at J, with 20 bases in the middle. In germline, CDR1 is MNHEY, CDR2 SVGEGT. The entry originates in a study of T cell responses to AZD1222 COVID-19 vaccine. On the study more broadly: Second-dose intervals near 4 or 12 weeks were combined.

The chain combines TRBV6-2 or TRBV6-3 with TRBJ1-2; D is possibly TRBD1 (6 bases). The clonotype originates from an adult in good health. The material was peripheral blood, obtained on day 0 of AZD1222 vaccination. The CDR3, as DNA: TGTGCCAGCACCCCCGGGGGCTGGAGGGGGGGCTACACCTTC. Amino acid sequence: CASTPGGWRGGYTF.